These 21 T cell receptor beta chains were all obtained from the same sample, sequenced in a study of PD-L1 blockade in urothelial cancer. The table came from immunoSEQ multiplex PCR; TCRdb's copy has only in-frame clones and leaves some out. The sample holds 35,000 to 45,000 clones, approximately 92% seen once. This material consisted of PBMCs, taken around atezolizumab (anti-PD-L1) treatment. All receptors come from a man between 65 and 85 years old with urothelial cancer.

The rearrangement uses TRBV6-5 and TRBJ1-2, with 7 positions matching TRBD1. The germline V gene encodes CDR1 MNHEY and CDR2 SVGAGI. CDR3 length: 13 residues. V gave up 11 bases and J gave up 2 bases; unmatched junction bases: 8. This chain's CDR3 is CAALRGQNYGYTF. The CDR3 coding sequence is TGTGCCGCGTTGCGGGGACAGAACTATGGCTACACCTTC.

This chain links TRBV28 with TRBJ1-5, with 7 bases aligning to TRBD1. Germline V gene lookup returns CDR1 MDHEN and CDR2 SYDVKM. There are 14 residues in the CDR3. V was pared by 5 bases and J by 3 bases, with 4 bases of the junction left unmatched. CDR3 DNA: TGTGCCAGCAGTACGGACAGGTTCAATCAGCCCCAGCATTTT. Its translation is CASSTDRFNQPQHF.

In this sample, this clone turned up a few times. The J gene is TRBJ2-2, the V gene TRBV5-4; 7 positions agree with TRBD1. The V and J ends lost 4 bases and 4 bases, in that order; junction bases with no gene match: 4. Looked up from germline, CDR1 is SGHNT and CDR2 is YYREEE (reference sequence). This CDR3 contains 14 residues. CDR3 sequence (DNA): TGTGCCAGCAGCCAGACAGGGAGCACCGGGGAGCTGTTTTTT. The encoded protein is CASSQTGSTGELFF.

V is TRBV27 and J is TRBJ1-1; 9 positions match TRBD1. The J segment lost 5 bases and the V segment lost 8 bases, leaving 12 bases of the junction unmatched. The CDR3 consists of 15 residues. CDR1 is MNHEY, CDR2 SMNVEV, per germline (reference sequence). Here the CDR3 DNA reads TGTGCCAGCGCAACACGGACAGGGGCTGGGACTGAAGCTTTCTTT. Encoded protein: CASATRTGAGTEAFF.

The V call is TRBV2, the J call TRBJ2-1; 15 bases match TRBD2. Germline CDR1 and CDR2: SNHLY and FYNNEI. V was pared by 6 bases and J by 7 bases, with 13 bases of the junction left unmatched. This CDR3 spans 18 amino acids. CDR3 coding DNA: TGTGCCAGCAGGGAGGGACTAGCGGGAGGAGTTAGGGTAAATGAGCAGTTCTTC. Residues: CASREGLAGGVRVNEQFF.

This sequence joins TRBV19 and TRBJ2-3; 8 bases are shared with TRBD2. V shed 3 bases and J 2 bases; nucleotides not matched to a gene: 7. CDR3 length: 16 residues. CDR1 is LNHDA and CDR2 is SQIVND in the germline V gene (reference sequence). The DNA of the CDR3 is TGTGCCAGTAGTATCCGGAAGACTAGCGACACAGATACGCAGTATTTT. This sequence encodes CASSIRKTSDTDTQYF.

J is TRBJ1-5 and V is TRBV7-8; 8 nucleotides agree with TRBD1. The CDR3 consists of 14 residues. The germline CDR1 and CDR2 sequences are SGHVS and FQNEAQ. After removal of 6 bases from V and 4 bases from J, the junction contained 5 bases not matched to a gene. CDR3: CASRLTGGNQPQHF. The CDR3 nucleotides read TGTGCCAGCAGGCTTACAGGGGGGAATCAGCCCCAGCATTTT.

This clone was picked up one time. V and J are TRBV7-2 and TRBJ2-5; D might be TRBD2 (5 bases). In germline, CDR1 is SGHTA, CDR2 FQGNSA. This CDR3 contains 14 residues. Trimming took off 2 bases at V and 9 bases at J, with 16 bases between the two ends. The CDR3 nucleotides read TGTGCCAGCAGCTTACGGGATATAGGTGTGGCCCAGTACTTC. Residues: CASSLRDIGVAQYF.

The DNA of the CDR3 is TGCGCCAGCAGCCTAGGACTAGCGGGAGGAGAGCAGTACTTC. This translates into CASSLGLAGGEQYF. The V gene is TRBV5-1, the J gene TRBJ2-7; 14 nucleotides match TRBD2. After removal of 4 bases from V and 7 bases from J, the junction contained 4 bases not matched to a gene. CDR3 length: 14 amino acids. From germline, CDR1 is SGHRS and CDR2 YFSETQ.

The chain is built from TRBV4-1 and TRBJ2-7; the D gene is possibly TRBD1 (5 bases). Trimming pared 0 bases from V and 3 bases from J, leaving 6 bases between. Looked up from germline, CDR1 is MGHRA and CDR2 is YSYEKL. The CDR3 length is 13 residues. CDR3 in amino acids: CASSQDQGYEQYF. In DNA form, the CDR3 reads TGCGCCAGCAGCCAAGACCAGGGCTACGAGCAGTACTTC.

The chain recombines TRBV28 with TRBJ1-2; D call uncertain. V was trimmed by 4 bases and J by 8 bases, leaving 20 bases between them. This CDR3 comprises 15 residues. Germline V gene sequence: CDR1 MDHEN, CDR2 SYDVKM. The DNA of the CDR3 is TGTGCCAGCAGTTCCTCGGGTGAAGGAACTATAGGCTACACCTTC. Translating gives CASSSSGEGTIGYTF.

This clone was recorded only once. J is TRBJ1-4 and V is TRBV28; 8 bases are shared with TRBD1. The CDR3 spans 14 residues. Trimming cost V 5 bases and J 8 bases; bases outside gene matches: 7. In germline, CDR1 is MDHEN, CDR2 SYDVKM. CDR3 sequence (DNA): TGTGCCAGCAGTCGTGGACAGGGCCTGGAAAAACTGTTTTTT. This translates into CASSRGQGLEKLFF. The variable domain in full, completed from reference TRBV28 and TRBJ1-4, reads DVKVTQSSRYLVKRTGEKVFLECVQDMDHENMFWYRQDPGLGLRLIYFSYDVKMKEKGDIPEGYSVSREKKERFSLILESASTNQTSMYLCASSRGQGLEKLFFGSGTQLSVL.

The J gene is TRBJ1-4, the V gene TRBV19; the D gene is possibly TRBD1 (5 bases). CDR3 length equals 14 residues. Trimming took 5 bases from V and 8 from J, leaving 15 bases between them. CDR1 is LNHDA and CDR2 is SQIVND in the germline V gene (reference sequence). In DNA form, the CDR3 reads TGTGCCAGTAGTCAGGGCGCGGAAAGCGAAAAACTGTTTTTT. It translates to CASSQGAESEKLFF.

This chain connects TRBV5-6 to TRBJ1-2, with D tentatively TRBD1 (5 bases). CDR1 SGHDT and CDR2 YYEEEE come from the germline V gene. This CDR3 spans 14 amino acids. Between the trimmed V and J ends, which lost 0 bases and 7 bases, there was a span of 13 bases. The CDR3 bases are TGTGCCAGCAGCTTGGGGTCGGGGGGTAGTGGCTACACCTTC. Translation: CASSLGSGGSGYTF.

CDR3 region: CASSFGLAGDEQFF. CDR3 nucleotides: TGTGCCAGCAGTTTCGGACTAGCGGGAGATGAGCAGTTCTTC. The chain joins TRBV28 to TRBJ2-1; 13 nucleotides agree with TRBD2. V shed 3 bases and J 8 bases; nucleotides not matched to a gene: 1. The CDR3 totals 14 residues. Germline V gives CDR1 MDHEN, CDR2 SYDVKM.

This clone has a single count. The chain has TRBV27 and TRBJ2-7; D is unclear. The V and J ends lost 0 bases and 6 bases respectively, with 15 bases between them. Germline CDR1 reads MNHEY; CDR2 reads SMNVEV (reference sequence). There are 15 residues in the CDR3. CDR3 sequence reads: CASSLSSGHLSEQYF. In DNA, the CDR3 is TGTGCCAGCAGTTTATCGTCTGGGCACCTCTCCGAGCAGTACTTC.

V gene TRBV7-9 combines with J gene TRBJ2-1; 7 nucleotides line up with TRBD1. Trimming cost V 4 bases and J 4 bases; bases outside gene matches: 10. This CDR3 is built from 16 residues. Looked up from germline, CDR1 is SEHNR and CDR2 is FQNEAQ (reference sequence). This CDR3 reads CASSSTGPKRYNEQFF. The CDR3 nucleotides are TGTGCCAGCAGCTCGACAGGGCCCAAGAGGTACAATGAGCAGTTCTTC.

The gene calls are TRBV2 and TRBJ1-3; unclear D gene. This CDR3 has 17 amino acids. Per germline, CDR1 SNHLY and CDR2 FYNNEI. Trimming cost V 3 bases and J 0 bases, with 15 bases left between them. The CDR3 bases are TGTGCCAGCAGTGAGGTCCCAGGCAAGTTCTCTGGAAACACCATATATTTT. Its translation is CASSEVPGKFSGNTIYF.

This clone appeared a single time. This chain uses TRBV7-3 with TRBJ2-5; D gene unclear. The CDR3 extends over 13 amino acids. V dropped 0 bases and J dropped 5 bases, with 7 bases sitting between them. Germline assignment: CDR1 SGHTA and CDR2 FQGTGA. The CDR3 sequence is CASSLTSRETQYF. The DNA for the CDR3 is TGTGCCAGCAGCTTAACTAGCCGGGAGACCCAGTACTTC.

This clone was picked up a small number of times. The rearrangement links TRBV7-3 to TRBJ1-1; 7 nucleotides agree with TRBD1. V lost 4 bases, J lost 5 bases, and 4 bases stayed unmatched. The CDR3 has 13 amino acids. Germline assignment: CDR1 SGHTA and CDR2 FQGTGA. The CDR3 region has the DNA TGTGCCAGCAGCTCTACAGGGGAAACTGAAGCTTTCTTT. Translation gives CASSSTGETEAFF.

The rearrangement joins TRBV27 to TRBJ2-1; 13 positions match TRBD2. V lost 6 bases, J lost 7 bases, and 9 bases stayed unmatched. Germline CDR1 is MNHEY and CDR2 is SMNVEV (reference sequence). The CDR3 consists of 16 residues. The CDR3 DNA is TGTGCCAGCAGCCTCCGGACTAGCGGGAGTTGGAATGAGCAGTTCTTC. Protein: CASSLRTSGSWNEQFF.